Listed below are T cell receptor beta chains from one sample, sequenced in a study of shared clonotypes between healthy human individuals. Using immunoSEQ multiplex PCR, the repertoire was profiled, and TCRdb retains in-frame clones only, with some absent. This sample has about 2 million clones; approximately 94% occur once, and the top ten carry approximately 1.2%. The sequencing input was naive CD8+ T cells sorted from blood. Receptor source: a man younger than 30 in good health. CDR3s include the opening cysteine and the closing phenylalanine or tryptophan. D genes are given only for firm matches.

D: -; J: TRBJ1-5; V: TRBV27; DNA: TGTGCCAGCAATGAGGGATATAGCAATCAGCCCCAGCATTTT; CDR3: CASNEGYSNQPQHF
D: -; J: TRBJ1-4; V: TRBV7-9; DNA: TGTGCCAGCAGCCCCGCGACACTTGCAACTAATGAAAAACTGTTTTTT; CDR3: CASSPATLATNEKLFF
D: -; J: TRBJ2-1; V: TRBV9; DNA: TGTGCCAGCGGGGGAGAGGTTCCCCATGAGCAGTTCTTC; CDR3: CASGGEVPHEQFF
D: TRBD2; J: TRBJ2-7; V: TRBV7-9; DNA: TGTGCCAGCAGCTTATCGTCGGGGGGAGCGGGTGAGCAGTACTTC; CDR3: CASSLSSGGAGEQYF
D: TRBD2; J: TRBJ2-7; V: TRBV28; DNA: TGTGCCAGCAGTTTATTGGGACTATCGTACGAGCAGTACTTC; CDR3: CASSLLGLSYEQYF
D: TRBD1; J: TRBJ1-2; V: TRBV29-1; DNA: TGCAGCGTTGAGGGGGACAGGGGGGTCTATGGCTACACCTTC; CDR3: CSVEGDRGVYGYTF
D: TRBD2; J: TRBJ2-7; V: TRBV11-2; DNA: TGTGCCAGCAGCTTAGGACCTAGCGGGTACGAGCAGTACTTC; CDR3: CASSLGPSGYEQYF
D: -; J: TRBJ2-7; V: TRBV19; DNA: TGTGCCAGTAGTGCCGCTGGGGGAAGCGAGCAGTACTTC; CDR3: CASSAAGGSEQYF
D: -; J: TRBJ2-1; V: TRBV19; DNA: TGTGCCAGTACCTCGGATAGCTACTACAATGAGCAGTTCTTC; CDR3: CASTSDSYYNEQFF
D: -; J: TRBJ2-3; V: TRBV9; DNA: TGTGCCAGCAGCGTAGATGAGGGAGCAGCAGATACGCAGTATTTT; CDR3: CASSVDEGAADTQYF
D: -; J: TRBJ1-1; V: TRBV6-5; DNA: TGTGCCAGCACCCTGGGACACTCCGGTGAAGCTTTCTTT; CDR3: CASTLGHSGEAFF
D: -; J: TRBJ2-5; V: TRBV10-2; DNA: TGCGCCAGCAGTGAGGTGGGATTTCAAGAGACCCAGTACTTC; CDR3: CASSEVGFQETQYF